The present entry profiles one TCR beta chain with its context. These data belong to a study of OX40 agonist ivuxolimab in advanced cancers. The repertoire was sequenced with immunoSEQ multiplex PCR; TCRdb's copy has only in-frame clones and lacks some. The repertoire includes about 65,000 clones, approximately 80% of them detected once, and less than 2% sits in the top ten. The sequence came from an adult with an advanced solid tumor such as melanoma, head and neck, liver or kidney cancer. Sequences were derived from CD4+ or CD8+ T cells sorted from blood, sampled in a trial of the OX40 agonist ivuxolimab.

The CDR3 reads CASSSNPGEGTAGYTF. CDR3 in DNA: TGCGCCAGCAGCTCAAACCCAGGGGAGGGAACGGCTGGCTACACCTTC. The V gene is TRBV5-1, the J gene TRBJ1-2, with D tentatively TRBD1 (6 bases). This CDR3 has 16 residues. V was trimmed by 3 bases and J by 7 bases, leaving 22 bases between them. The germline gives CDR1 SGHRS, CDR2 YFSETQ.